Here is one TCR beta chain with its context. Antigen unknown. The entry originates in a study of pediatric ulcerative colitis. Looking at the study overall: Ulcerative colitis patients had pancolitis or left-sided colitis, with confirming histology.

Each sample received Survey-level depth of up to 500,000 reads. The repertoire was sequenced with immunoSEQ multiplex PCR; TCRdb's copy has only in-frame clones and lacks some. The repertoire includes about 15,000 clones, 65% to 75% of them detected once, and 3.4% sits in the top ten. Study findings and constraints: All ulcerative colitis patients, but no controls, carried two rectal clonotypes.

CDR1 and CDR2 (germline): KGHSH, LQKENI. This CDR3 contains 16 residues. V dropped 3 bases and J dropped 3; count of bases not matched to a gene: 11. One to two pinch biopsies were taken from the rectum during colonoscopy. Before the diagnostic colonoscopy, ulcerative colitis patients were free of immunosuppressive medication. This TCR was sampled from a girl aged 10 to 17 with moderate ulcerative colitis. The chain joins TRBV18 to TRBJ2-7, with 7 positions matching TRBD1. What was sequenced was gut tissue. The CDR3 here is CASSPRQGKTIYEQYF. The CDR3 region has the DNA TGTGCCAGCTCACCTAGACAGGGAAAGACGATCTACGAGCAGTACTTC.